This T cell receptor (beta chain) was sequenced for a study of blood T cell repertoires in COVID-19. Study information: T cells, B-cell-depleted T cells, or PBMCs supplied cDNA or gDNA.

This clone has just a few counts. TCRdb's copy holds only in-frame clones and misses some; the assay was immunoSEQ multiplex PCR. This sample carries tens of thousands of clones, 88% of them seen once, and the ten largest clones take 1.5% to 2%. This TCR came from a woman of 80 years or more with active or convalescent COVID-19. Sample: peripheral blood.

The CDR3 loop is CASSEFNTNTEAFF. Here the CDR3 DNA reads TGTGCCAGCAGTGAATTTAACACGAACACTGAAGCTTTCTTT. The V gene is TRBV25-1, the J gene TRBJ1-1, with D unresolved. V was cut by 1 base and J by 1 base, with 7 bases left in between. The CDR3 runs to 14 residues. The germline V gene encodes CDR1 MGHDK and CDR2 SYGVNS. The whole variable domain, remainder taken from reference TRBV25-1 and TRBJ1-1, is EADIYQTPRYLVIGTGKKITLECSQTMGHDKMYWYQQDPGMELHLIHYSYGVNSTEKGDLSSESTVSRIRTEHFPLTLESARPSHTSQYLCASSEFNTNTEAFFGQGTRLTVV.